What follows are 26 T cell receptor beta chains derived from one specimen sequenced in a study of shared clonotypes between healthy human individuals (dated by TCRdb to 2020 to 2022). CD8 naive samples were obtained by positive selection for CCR7 among CD45RO-negative cells, yielding a CD45RA+CCR7+ population from which TemRA cells were excluded. Library creation used the immunoSEQ multiplex PCR assay. Not all clones reach the TCRdb copy of this immuneACCESS table, which keeps in-frame sequences only. Checked studies attribute under half of the gap to unresolved V genes and leave the rest unexplained. This sample holds 2 million to 2.5 million clones; about 95% were observed only once. The top ten clonotypes cover roughly 1.1% of the sample. The sample comprised naive CD8+ T cells sorted from blood. The cell subset or site label here, explained by the study, means: CD45RA+CCR7+. All receptors come from a man aged 18 to 35 in good health.

Only one count was recorded for this clone. The J gene is TRBJ2-2, the V gene TRBV5-4, with a possible D match to TRBD2 (6 bases). This CDR3 has 16 residues. The V and J ends lost 4 bases and 1 base respectively, with 14 bases between them. The germline V gene encodes CDR1 SGHNT and CDR2 YYREEE (reference sequence). The CDR3 DNA reads TGTGCCAGCAGCCACAGTTGGGACTGGAACACCGGGGAGCTGTTTTTT. Encoded protein: CASSHSWDWNTGELFF.

The rearrangement joins TRBV15 to TRBJ1-2; no clear D. CDR1 and CDR2 from the germline V gene are LNHNV and YYDKDF (reference sequence). The V and J ends lost 0 bases and 10 bases respectively, with 12 bases between them. This CDR3 contains 13 residues. The CDR3 DNA follows: TGTGCCACCAGCAGAGACGCCACCGGCCTCTACACCTTC. Translated, it gives CATSRDATGLYTF. The whole variable domain, filled in from reference TRBV15 and TRBJ1-2, reads DAMVIQNPRYQVTQFGKPVTLSCSQTLNHNVMYWYQQKSSQAPKLLFHYYDKDFNNEADTPDNFQSRRPNTSFCFLDIRSPGLGDTAMYLCATSRDATGLYTFGSGTRLTVV.

The V call is TRBV28, the J call TRBJ2-5; TRBD2 matches at 14 bases. The V gene end was trimmed by 5 bases and the J gene end by 5 bases; junction bases not matched to a gene: 7. This CDR3 is 16 amino acids long. Germline CDR1 reads MDHEN; CDR2 reads SYDVKM. The CDR3 nucleotides read TGTGCCAGCAGTCAGACTAGCGGGGGGGCCCGGGAGACCCAGTACTTC. It codes for CASSQTSGGARETQYF. The whole variable domain, filled in from reference TRBV28 and TRBJ2-5, reads DVKVTQSSRYLVKRTGEKVFLECVQDMDHENMFWYRQDPGLGLRLIYFSYDVKMKEKGDIPEGYSVSREKKERFSLILESASTNQTSMYLCASSQTSGGARETQYFGPGTRLLVL.

The chain is built from TRBV5-1 and TRBJ2-7; D is possibly TRBD1 or TRBD2 (5 bases each). Per germline, CDR1 SGHRS and CDR2 YFSETQ. This CDR3 is built from 13 residues. V lost 4 bases and J 3 bases, leaving 11 bases between the germline ends. The CDR3: CASSEGRHYEQYF. CDR3 sequence (DNA): TGCGCCAGCAGCGAGGGACGGCACTACGAGCAGTACTTC.

This chain uses TRBV10-3 with TRBJ1-2, with D tentatively TRBD1 (6 bases). The germline gives CDR1 ENHRY, CDR2 SYGVKD. The V gene lost 5 bases and the J gene lost 8 bases, with 9 bases spanning the gap. This CDR3 contains 11 residues. CDR3 residues: CAISPGEGYTF. CDR3 nucleotides: TGTGCCATCAGTCCAGGGGAGGGCTACACCTTC.

The genes are TRBV4-1 and TRBJ1-5; the match to TRBD1 covers 10 bases. This CDR3 is built from 14 residues. The V gene end was trimmed by 2 bases and the J gene end by 9 bases; junction bases not matched to a gene: 4. CDR1 is MGHRA, CDR2 YSYEKL, per germline. CDR3 protein: CASSQQTGGMPQHF. CDR3 bases: TGCGCCAGCAGCCAACAGACAGGGGGCATGCCCCAGCATTTT.

The chain combines TRBV19 with TRBJ1-4; no clear D gene. The CDR3 has 15 residues. Between the trimmed V and J ends, which lost 5 bases and 6 bases, there was a span of 16 bases. From germline, CDR1 is LNHDA and CDR2 SQIVND (reference sequence). The CDR3 region is CASSWGYGRDEKLFF. In DNA form, the CDR3 reads TGTGCCAGTAGTTGGGGTTACGGGCGTGATGAAAAACTGTTTTTT.

The V and J genes are TRBV4-2 and TRBJ1-5; D uncertain. V shed 0 bases and J shed 0 bases, with 12 bases lying between them. The CDR3 has 17 amino acids. The V gene's germline CDR1 is LGHNA and CDR2 YNFKEQ. The DNA for the CDR3 is TGTGCCAGCAGCCAAGATACAGAAAACTATAGCAATCAGCCCCAGCATTTT. This sequence encodes CASSQDTENYSNQPQHF.

The rearrangement joins TRBV6-1 to TRBJ2-1; maybe TRBD2 (6 bases). Deletions cut 8 bases from V and 9 bases from J, with 14 bases between. Per germline, CDR1 MNHNS and CDR2 SASEGT. This CDR3 spans 12 amino acids. Here the CDR3 DNA reads TGTGCCAGCGGGGACTCCCCCCGTGAGCAGTTCTTC. As protein: CASGDSPREQFF.

The J gene is TRBJ2-3, the V gene TRBV7-9; TRBD2 matches 10 bases. V dropped 5 bases and J dropped 2; count of bases not matched to a gene: 13. Looked up from germline, CDR1 is SEHNR and CDR2 is FQNEAQ (reference sequence). The CDR3 covers 18 residues. The CDR3 nucleotides read TGTGCCAGCAGCCCCAGCCGCAGTCTAGCGGGGGACACAGATACGCAGTATTTT. Amino acids: CASSPSRSLAGDTDTQYF. Together with reference TRBV7-9 and TRBJ2-3, the CDR3 gives the full variable domain: DTGVSQNPRHKITKRGQNVTFRCDPISEHNRLYWYRQTLGQGPEFLTYFQNEAQLEKSRLLSDRFSAERPKGSFSTLEIQRTEQGDSAMYLCASSPSRSLAGDTDTQYFGPGTRLTVL.

This chain uses TRBV5-1 with TRBJ1-3, with TRBD1 matching 10 bases. The length of the CDR3 is 18 residues. Trimming cost V 3 bases and J 0 bases; bases outside gene matches: 9. The germline gives CDR1 SGHRS, CDR2 YFSETQ. The CDR3: CASSYSGTGDVSGNTIYF. In DNA form, the CDR3 reads TGCGCCAGCAGCTACTCCGGGACAGGGGATGTCTCTGGAAACACCATATATTTT.

The chain carries TRBV5-1 and TRBJ1-1, with 10 bases fitting TRBD1. The germline gives CDR1 SGHRS, CDR2 YFSETQ. V dropped 2 bases and J dropped 3; count of bases not matched to a gene: 4. This CDR3 is 15 amino acids long. The DNA for the CDR3 is TGCGCCAGCAGCTTAGACAGGGGGCGGGACACTGAAGCTTTCTTT. Residues: CASSLDRGRDTEAFF. The complete variable domain, with remaining parts taken from reference TRBV5-1 and TRBJ1-1, reads KAGVTQTPRYLIKTRGQQVTLSCSPISGHRSVSWYQQTPGQGLQFLFEYFSETQRNKGNFPGRFSGRQFSNSRSEMNVSTLELGDSALYLCASSLDRGRDTEAFFGQGTRLTVV.

The chain couples TRBV5-6 to TRBJ1-2, with 7 nucleotides matching TRBD1. The V gene's germline CDR1 is SGHDT and CDR2 YYEEEE. The length of the CDR3 is 16 residues. The V and J ends lost 0 bases and 3 bases, in that order; junction bases with no gene match: 8. In DNA form, the CDR3 reads TGTGCCAGCAGCTTGGAAACAGGGGCACCTGACTATGGCTACACCTTC. Translating it yields CASSLETGAPDYGYTF.

The V and J genes are TRBV6-6 and TRBJ1-1; 8 bases match TRBD1. V dropped 4 bases and J dropped 4; count of bases not matched to a gene: 11. Germline CDR1 reads MNHNY; CDR2 reads SVGAGI (reference sequence). The CDR3 runs to 16 residues. The CDR3 nucleotides read TGTGCCAGCAGTTCACCTGGACAGGGAGTTCTCACTGAAGCTTTCTTT. Its protein is CASSSPGQGVLTEAFF.

On this clone itself: The sample carries other DNA sequences with the same CDR3. This chain links TRBV19 with TRBJ2-7; 7 bases align to TRBD1. Germline loops: CDR1 LNHDA, CDR2 SQIVND (reference sequence). V lost 10 bases and J lost 0; bases outside the gene matches: 6. This CDR3 has 13 amino acids. The CDR3 is CATSTGSSYEQYF. CDR3 sequence (DNA): TGTGCCACCTCGACAGGGAGCTCCTACGAGCAGTACTTC.

This chain joins TRBV28 and TRBJ1-2, with D maybe TRBD1 (6 bases). The CDR3 loop spans 15 amino acids. The V end was cut by 7 bases, the J end by 4 bases, with 19 bases between. Germline loops: CDR1 MDHEN, CDR2 SYDVKM. Here the CDR3 reads CASTPWGGGAYGYTF. The DNA of the CDR3 is TGTGCCAGCACCCCCTGGGGTGGGGGGGCCTATGGCTACACCTTC.

As regards this clone: The same CDR3 can be traced to other DNA sequences in this sample. The chain combines TRBV5-6 with TRBJ1-1; D is possibly TRBD1 (6 bases). The length of the CDR3 is 12 residues. V was pared by 2 bases and J by 6 bases, with 8 bases between. Germline assignment: CDR1 SGHDT and CDR2 YYEEEE. CDR3 loop: CASSLQGSEAFF. As DNA, the CDR3 is TGTGCCAGCAGCTTACAGGGTTCTGAAGCTTTCTTT. Looking up the rest from reference TRBV5-6 and TRBJ1-1 gives the full variable domain: DAGVTQSPTHLIKTRGQQVTLRCSPKSGHDTVSWYQQALGQGPQFIFQYYEEEERQRGNFPDRFSGHQFPNYSSELNVNALLLGDSALYLCASSLQGSEAFFGQGTRLTVV.

The chain is built from TRBV6-5 and TRBJ2-2; a weak D match, TRBD2 (5 bases). V lost 5 bases to trimming and J lost 1 base, with 8 bases between them. The CDR3 extends over 14 amino acids. Per germline, CDR1 MNHEY and CDR2 SVGAGI. CDR3 in DNA: TGTGCCAGCAGTAACCGGGAGAACACCGGGGAGCTGTTTTTT. This codes for CASSNRENTGELFF.

The chain joins TRBV7-2 to TRBJ2-2, with D possibly matching TRBD1 (5 bases). V lost 5 bases, J lost 3 bases, and 13 bases lay in between. This CDR3 region has 15 residues. Per germline, CDR1 SGHTA and CDR2 FQGNSA. The CDR3 DNA is TGTGCCAGCAGCCTGACAGTGTTGGACACCGGGGAGCTGTTTTTT. It specifies CASSLTVLDTGELFF.

For this clone: The identical CDR3 is also encoded by other nucleotide sequences in the sample. This chain links TRBV27 with TRBJ2-3; 9 positions agree with TRBD1. With 5 bases clipped from V and 3 bases from J, the junction kept 3 bases outside the gene matches. This CDR3 spans 14 amino acids. Per the germline V gene, CDR1 is MNHEY and CDR2 is SMNVEV (reference sequence). CDR3 bases: TGTGCCAGCAGTCCCGACAGGGGGACAGATACGCAGTATTTT. Encoded protein: CASSPDRGTDTQYF.

Only one count was recorded for this clone. CDR3 DNA: TGTGCCAGCAGTTACTTCGATGGGGCCAACGTCCTGACTTTC. It encodes CASSYFDGANVLTF. The chain uses TRBV6-5 and TRBJ2-6, with D hard to call. Per germline, CDR1 MNHEY and CDR2 SVGAGI. CDR3 length: 14 amino acids. V lost 1 base to trimming and J lost 3 bases, with 4 bases between them.

V usage is TRBV27 and J usage is TRBJ1-3; D might be TRBD1 (5 bases). CDR1 is MNHEY and CDR2 is SMNVEV in the germline V gene (reference sequence). V lost 3 bases and J lost 0, with 9 bases in between. The CDR3 is 15 residues long. CDR3 protein: CASSLGGGSGNTIYF. Here the CDR3 DNA reads TGTGCCAGCAGTTTGGGGGGAGGCTCTGGAAACACCATATATTTT.

The rearrangement joins TRBV21-1 to TRBJ2-4. TRBV21-1 corresponds to a pseudogene. The CDR3 spans 18 residues. CDR3 nucleotides: TGTGCCAGCACCAGCAAAGGGAATAACAGCCGGGCCAAAAACATTCAGTACTTC. It codes for CASTSKGNNSRAKNIQYF.

Points on this clone: Other nucleotide sequences from this sample produce the same CDR3. V usage is TRBV4-3 and J usage is TRBJ2-3, with 11 bases identical to TRBD2. The CDR3 runs 15 residues. CDR1 is LGHNA, CDR2 YSLEER, per germline. V lost 1 base to trimming and J lost 5 bases; unmatched junction nucleotides: 2. In DNA form, the CDR3 reads TGCGCCAGCAGCCAAGTAGCGGGAGGGGAAGATACGCAGTATTTT. Translating gives CASSQVAGGEDTQYF.

V and J are TRBV27 and TRBJ2-3; 9 bases are a match to TRBD2. The CDR3 totals 16 residues. The V gene end was trimmed by 6 bases and the J gene end by 7 bases; junction bases not matched to a gene: 14. Germline V lookup: CDR1 MNHEY, CDR2 SMNVEV (reference sequence). The CDR3 loop reads CASRSLAGAVLNTQYF. In DNA, the CDR3 is TGTGCCAGCAGGTCATTAGCGGGGGCCGTCCTAAATACGCAGTATTTT.

V usage is TRBV7-9 and J usage is TRBJ2-7, with D perhaps matching TRBD2 (7 bases). CDR3 length: 15 residues. Deletions cut 3 bases from V and 6 bases from J, with 18 bases between. Per the germline V gene, CDR1 is SEHNR and CDR2 is FQNEAQ (reference sequence). The CDR3, as DNA: TGTGCCAGCAGCTTCAGGGCTGGGGGGGCCGCCGAGCAGTACTTC. Its protein product is CASSFRAGGAAEQYF.